A single sample is the source of the 11 T cell receptor beta chains below, sequenced in a study of CD4+ T cells in melanoma. Libraries were prepared by immunoSEQ multiplex PCR; TCRdb keeps only in-frame clonotypes and omits some of them. The repertoire holds 90,000 to 130,000 clones, with around 92% as singletons. Sample: peripheral blood. These receptors came from a human donor with melanoma.

The chain uses TRBV27 and TRBJ1-5; D gene ambiguous. V shed 9 bases and J shed 0 bases, with 15 bases lying between them. Germline CDR1 reads MNHEY; CDR2 reads SMNVEV (reference sequence). The CDR3 is 15 amino acids. The CDR3 region has the DNA TGTGCCAGTTCCCTACAGAGACTTAGCAATCAGCCCCAGCATTTT. It codes for CASSLQRLSNQPQHF.

This rearrangement joins TRBV27 to TRBJ2-2; possibly TRBD1 for D (6 bases). Germline lookup yields CDR1 MNHEY and CDR2 SMNVEV (reference sequence). Trimming removed 6 bases from V and 2 bases from J, with 7 bases in between. The CDR3 has 13 amino acids. CDR3 sequence: CASRQGNTGELFF. In nucleotides, the CDR3 is TGTGCCAGCAGACAGGGTAACACCGGGGAGCTGTTTTTT.

The chain couples TRBV29-1 to TRBJ2-2; D may be TRBD1 or TRBD2 (5 bases each). The germline CDR1 and CDR2 sequences are SQVTM and ANQGSEA. The CDR3 has 14 residues. V dropped 4 bases and J dropped 1 base, with 10 bases sitting between them. CDR3 sequence (DNA): TGCAGCGTTGTAGGGACCCAGAACACCGGGGAGCTGTTTTTT. Translation: CSVVGTQNTGELFF.

The V gene is TRBV10-3, the J gene TRBJ1-2; D possibly corresponds to TRBD1 (5 bases). Between the trimmed V and J ends, which lost 10 bases and 4 bases, there was a span of 10 bases. Germline V gives CDR1 ENHRY, CDR2 SYGVKD. The CDR3 length is 11 residues. Written as DNA, the CDR3 is TGTGCCACGGGACCGTCCTATGGCTACACCTTC. As protein: CATGPSYGYTF.

V gene TRBV5-6 combines with J gene TRBJ2-7; D is perhaps TRBD2 (6 bases). Germline V gene data show CDR1 as SGHDT and CDR2 as YYEEEE. There are 13 residues in the CDR3. The V and J ends lost 1 base and 6 bases respectively, with 11 bases between them. The CDR3 loop reads CASSLTTAGEQYF. CDR3 DNA: TGTGCCAGCAGCTTGACGACAGCGGGCGAGCAGTACTTC.

The chain has TRBV28 and TRBJ1-2, with D possibly TRBD1 on 5 matching bases. This CDR3 has 14 residues. Germline assignment: CDR1 MDHEN and CDR2 SYDVKM. Trimming took 6 bases from V and 6 from J, leaving 17 bases between them. Written as DNA, the CDR3 is TGTGCCAGCAGGACGGGGGGACGCCAGGATGGCTACACCTTC. It is translated as CASRTGGRQDGYTF.

The J gene is TRBJ1-2, the V gene TRBV4-3, with D hard to call. Per the germline V gene, CDR1 is LGHNA and CDR2 is YSLEER. V was shortened by 0 bases and J by 0 bases, with 14 bases between the two germline ends. This CDR3 contains 17 residues. The CDR3 loop is CASSQDLGSPANYGYTF. In DNA, the CDR3 is TGCGCCAGCAGCCAAGATTTAGGCAGCCCGGCTAACTATGGCTACACCTTC.

This clone has only a few counts. DNA of the CDR3: TGTGCCAGCAGTGAGGGTTTCTACAATGAGCAGTTCTTC. Translation gives CASSEGFYNEQFF. J is TRBJ2-1 and V is TRBV6-4, with D unclear. This CDR3 has 13 residues. In germline, CDR1 is MRHNA, CDR2 SNTAGT. Trimming removed 3 bases from V and 3 bases from J, with 6 bases in between.

The V call is TRBV11-2, the J call TRBJ2-1; D is unclear. Trimming stripped 1 base from V and 7 bases from J, with 11 bases between. The CDR3 sequence is 14 residues long. In germline, CDR1 is SGHAT, CDR2 FQNNGV. CDR3 protein: CASSLVGPLNEQFF. The CDR3 DNA is TGTGCCAGCAGCTTAGTTGGGCCGTTAAATGAGCAGTTCTTC.

This clone came up once. The V gene is TRBV2, the J gene TRBJ1-5; D call uncertain. The CDR3 is 14 amino acids. Germline values: CDR1 SNHLY, CDR2 FYNNEI. The germline V and J ends were trimmed by 2 bases and 3 bases, with 8 bases remaining between them. DNA for the CDR3: TGTGCCAGCAGTGAACCCCCGATCAATCAGCCCCAGCATTTT. Protein product: CASSEPPINQPQHF.

The chain links TRBV7-3 to TRBJ2-1; no clear D gene. The CDR3 sequence is 14 residues long. V was shortened by 5 bases and J by 5 bases, with 13 bases between the two germline ends. Per the germline V gene, CDR1 is SGHTA and CDR2 is FQGTGA. This CDR3 reads CASSPSSRDNEQFF. CDR3 coding DNA: TGTGCCAGCAGCCCCTCATCCCGGGACAATGAGCAGTTCTTC.